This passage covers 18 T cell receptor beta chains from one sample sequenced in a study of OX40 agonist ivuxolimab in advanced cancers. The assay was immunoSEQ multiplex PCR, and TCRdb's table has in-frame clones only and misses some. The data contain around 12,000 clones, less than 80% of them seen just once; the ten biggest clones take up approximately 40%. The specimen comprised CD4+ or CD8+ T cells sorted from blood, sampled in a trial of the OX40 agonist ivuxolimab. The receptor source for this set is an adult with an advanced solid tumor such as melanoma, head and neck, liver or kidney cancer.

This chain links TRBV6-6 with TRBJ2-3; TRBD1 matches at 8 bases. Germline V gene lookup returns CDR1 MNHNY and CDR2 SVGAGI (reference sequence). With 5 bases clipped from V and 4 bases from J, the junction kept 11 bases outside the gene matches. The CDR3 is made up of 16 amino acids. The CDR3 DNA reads TGTGCCAGCAGTCCCCCGACAGGGGTGCCTCCAGATACGCAGTATTTT. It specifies CASSPPTGVPPDTQYF.

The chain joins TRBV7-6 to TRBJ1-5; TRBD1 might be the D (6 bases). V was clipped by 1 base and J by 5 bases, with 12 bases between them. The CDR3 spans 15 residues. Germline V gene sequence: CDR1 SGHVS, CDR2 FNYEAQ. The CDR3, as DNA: TGTGCCAGCAGCTTAGTACAGGGAACCGATCAGCCCCAGCATTTT. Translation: CASSLVQGTDQPQHF.

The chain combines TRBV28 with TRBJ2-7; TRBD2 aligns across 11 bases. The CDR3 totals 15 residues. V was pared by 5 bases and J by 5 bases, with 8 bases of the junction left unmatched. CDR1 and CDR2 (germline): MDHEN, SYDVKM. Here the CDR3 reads CASSPELAGVHEQYF. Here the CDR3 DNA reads TGTGCCAGCAGTCCCGAACTAGCGGGAGTACACGAGCAGTACTTC.

The CDR3 protein is CASSASGSDYNEQFF. CDR3 nucleotide sequence: TGTGCCAGCAGTGCTAGCGGGAGCGACTACAATGAGCAGTTCTTC. This chain links TRBV6-4 with TRBJ2-1; TRBD2 aligns across 10 bases. With V trimmed by 4 bases and J by 3 bases, 3 bases remained unmatched. CDR1 MRHNA and CDR2 SNTAGT come from the germline V gene. CDR3 length: 15 residues.

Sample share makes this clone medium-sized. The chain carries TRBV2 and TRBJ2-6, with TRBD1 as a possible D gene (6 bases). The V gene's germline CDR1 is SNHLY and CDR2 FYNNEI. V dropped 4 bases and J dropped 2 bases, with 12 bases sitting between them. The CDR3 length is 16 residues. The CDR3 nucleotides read TGTGCCAGCAGTGGCGTTGGGGGCGCTGGGGCCAACGTCCTGACTTTC. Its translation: CASSGVGGAGANVLTF. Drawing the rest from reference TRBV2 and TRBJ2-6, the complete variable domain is EPEVTQTPSHQVTQMGQEVILRCVPISNHLYFYWYRQILGQKVEFLVSFYNNEISEKSEIFDDQFSVERPDGSNFTLKIRSTKLEDSAMYFCASSGVGGAGANVLTFGAGSRLTVL.

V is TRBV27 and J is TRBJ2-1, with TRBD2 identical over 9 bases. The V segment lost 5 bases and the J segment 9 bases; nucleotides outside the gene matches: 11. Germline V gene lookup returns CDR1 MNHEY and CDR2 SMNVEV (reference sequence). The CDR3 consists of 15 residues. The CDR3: CASSPRVAGVSEQFF. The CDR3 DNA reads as TGTGCCAGCAGTCCGCGGGTAGCGGGAGTTAGTGAGCAGTTCTTC.

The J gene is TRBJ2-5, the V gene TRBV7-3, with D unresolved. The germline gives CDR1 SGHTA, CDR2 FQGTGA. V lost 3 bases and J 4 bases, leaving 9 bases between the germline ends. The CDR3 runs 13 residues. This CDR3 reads CASSLTPPETQYF. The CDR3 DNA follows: TGTGCCAGCAGCTTGACTCCTCCAGAGACCCAGTACTTC. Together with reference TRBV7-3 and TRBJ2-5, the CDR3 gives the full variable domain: GAGVSQTPSNKVTEKGKYVELRCDPISGHTALYWYRQSLGQGPEFLIYFQGTGAADDSGLPNDRFFAVRPEGSVSTLKIQRTERGDSAVYLCASSLTPPETQYFGPGTRLLVL.

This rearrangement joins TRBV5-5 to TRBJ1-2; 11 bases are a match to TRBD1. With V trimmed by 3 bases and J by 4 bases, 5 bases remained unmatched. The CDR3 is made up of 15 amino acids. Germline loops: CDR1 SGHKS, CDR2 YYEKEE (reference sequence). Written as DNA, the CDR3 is TGTGCCAGCAGCTCCTGGACAGGGGGCTTCTATGGCTACACCTTC. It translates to CASSSWTGGFYGYTF.

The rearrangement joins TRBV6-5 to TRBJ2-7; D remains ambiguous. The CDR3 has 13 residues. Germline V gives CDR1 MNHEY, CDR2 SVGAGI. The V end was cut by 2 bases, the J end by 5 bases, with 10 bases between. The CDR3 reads CASSYRWGDEQYF. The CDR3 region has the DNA TGTGCCAGCAGTTACAGGTGGGGTGACGAGCAGTACTTC.

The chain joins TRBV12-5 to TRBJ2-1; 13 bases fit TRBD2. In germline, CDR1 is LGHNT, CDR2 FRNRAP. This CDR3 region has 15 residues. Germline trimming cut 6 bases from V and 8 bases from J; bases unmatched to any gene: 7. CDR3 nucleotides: TGTGCTAGTGGCCAGGGACTAGCGGGACAGTATGAGCAGTTCTTC. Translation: CASGQGLAGQYEQFF.

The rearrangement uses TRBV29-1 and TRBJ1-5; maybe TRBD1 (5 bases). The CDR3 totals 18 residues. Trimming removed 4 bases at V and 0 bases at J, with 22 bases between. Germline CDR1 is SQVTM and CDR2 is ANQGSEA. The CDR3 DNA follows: TGCAGCGTTGTGCAGGGTGCAATCGAAAATGATAGCAATCAGCCCCAGCATTTT. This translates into CSVVQGAIENDSNQPQHF. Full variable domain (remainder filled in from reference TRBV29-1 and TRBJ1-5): SAVISQKPSRDICQRGTSLTIQCQVDSQVTMMFWYRQQPGQSLTLIATANQGSEATYESGFVIDKFPISRPNLTFSTLTVSNMSPEDSSIYLCSVVQGAIENDSNQPQHFGDGTRLSIL.

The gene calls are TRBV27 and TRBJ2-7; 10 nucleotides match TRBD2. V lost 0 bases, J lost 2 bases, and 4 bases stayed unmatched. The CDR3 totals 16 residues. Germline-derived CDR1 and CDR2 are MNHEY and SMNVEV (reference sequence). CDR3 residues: CASSLSPSGSPYEQYF. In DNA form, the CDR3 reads TGTGCCAGCAGTTTATCCCCTAGCGGGAGTCCCTACGAGCAGTACTTC.

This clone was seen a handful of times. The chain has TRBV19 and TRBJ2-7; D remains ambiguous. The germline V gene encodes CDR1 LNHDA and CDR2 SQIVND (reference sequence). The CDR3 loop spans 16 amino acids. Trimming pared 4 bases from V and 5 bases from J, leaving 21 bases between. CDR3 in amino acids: CASSTLPGLRPDEQYF. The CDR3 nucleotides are TGTGCCAGTAGTACCCTACCGGGTCTTCGGCCCGACGAGCAGTACTTC. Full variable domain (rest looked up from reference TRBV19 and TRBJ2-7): DGGITQSPKYLFRKEGQNVTLSCEQNLNHDAMYWYRQDPGQGLRLIYYSQIVNDFQKGDIAEGYSVSREKKESFPLTVTSAQKNPTAFYLCASSTLPGLRPDEQYFGPGTRLTVT.

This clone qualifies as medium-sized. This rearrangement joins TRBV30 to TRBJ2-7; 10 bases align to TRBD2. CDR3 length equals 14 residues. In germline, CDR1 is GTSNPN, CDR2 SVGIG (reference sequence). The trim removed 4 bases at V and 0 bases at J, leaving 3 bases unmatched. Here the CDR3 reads CAWTLAGDSYEQYF. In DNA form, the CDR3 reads TGTGCCTGGACCCTAGCGGGGGACTCCTACGAGCAGTACTTC.

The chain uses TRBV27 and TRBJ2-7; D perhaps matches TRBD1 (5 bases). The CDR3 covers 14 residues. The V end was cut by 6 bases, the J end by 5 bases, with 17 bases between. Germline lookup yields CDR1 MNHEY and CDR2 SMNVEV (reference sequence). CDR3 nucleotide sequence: TGTGCCAGCAGCATGCAGGGTAGCTTTGACGAGCAGTACTTC. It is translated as CASSMQGSFDEQYF.

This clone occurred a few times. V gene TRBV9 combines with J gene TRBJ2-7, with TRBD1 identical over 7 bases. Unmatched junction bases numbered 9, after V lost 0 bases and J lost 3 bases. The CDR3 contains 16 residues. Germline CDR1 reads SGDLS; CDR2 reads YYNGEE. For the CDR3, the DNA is TGTGCCAGCAGCGTAGGGCCCGAGACAGGGTTCTACGAGCAGTACTTC. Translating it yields CASSVGPETGFYEQYF.

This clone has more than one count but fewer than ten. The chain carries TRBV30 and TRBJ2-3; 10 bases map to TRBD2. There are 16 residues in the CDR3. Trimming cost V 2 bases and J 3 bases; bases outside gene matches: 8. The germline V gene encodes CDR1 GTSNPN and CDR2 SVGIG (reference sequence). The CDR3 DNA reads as TGTGCCTGGAGTCCTCCTAGCGGGAGTGAGACAGATACGCAGTATTTT. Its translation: CAWSPPSGSETDTQYF.

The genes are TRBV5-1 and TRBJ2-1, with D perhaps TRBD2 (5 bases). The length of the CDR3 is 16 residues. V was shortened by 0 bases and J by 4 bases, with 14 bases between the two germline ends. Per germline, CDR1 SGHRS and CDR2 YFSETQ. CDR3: CASSLVPGTSYNEQFF. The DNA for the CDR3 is TGCGCCAGCAGCTTGGTTCCGGGAACCTCTTACAATGAGCAGTTCTTC.